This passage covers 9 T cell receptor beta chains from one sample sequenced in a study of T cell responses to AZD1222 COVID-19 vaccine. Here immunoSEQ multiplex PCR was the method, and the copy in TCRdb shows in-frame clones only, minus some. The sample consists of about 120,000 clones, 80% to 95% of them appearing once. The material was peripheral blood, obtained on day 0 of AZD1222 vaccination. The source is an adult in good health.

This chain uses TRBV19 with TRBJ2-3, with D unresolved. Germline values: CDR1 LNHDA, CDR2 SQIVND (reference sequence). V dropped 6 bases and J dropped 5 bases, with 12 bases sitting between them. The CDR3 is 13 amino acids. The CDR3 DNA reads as TGTGCCAGTAGCATATTAAATGGAGATACGCAGTATTTT. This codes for CASSILNGDTQYF.

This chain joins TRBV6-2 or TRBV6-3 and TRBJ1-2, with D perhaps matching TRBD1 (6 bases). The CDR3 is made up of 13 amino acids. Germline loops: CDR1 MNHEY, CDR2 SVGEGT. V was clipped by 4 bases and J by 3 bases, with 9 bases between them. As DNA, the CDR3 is TGTGCCAGCAGTTTTACAGGGCACTATGGCTACACCTTC. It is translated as CASSFTGHYGYTF.

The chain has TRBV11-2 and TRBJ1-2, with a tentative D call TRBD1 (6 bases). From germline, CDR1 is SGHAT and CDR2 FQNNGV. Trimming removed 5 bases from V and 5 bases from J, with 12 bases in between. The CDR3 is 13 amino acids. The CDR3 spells CASSPNRVYGYTF. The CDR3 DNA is TGTGCCAGCAGCCCTAACAGGGTTTATGGCTACACCTTC.

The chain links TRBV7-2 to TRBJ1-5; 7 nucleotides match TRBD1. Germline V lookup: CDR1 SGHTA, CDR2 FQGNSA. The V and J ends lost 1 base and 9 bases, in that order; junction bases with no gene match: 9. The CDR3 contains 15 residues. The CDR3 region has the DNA TGTGCCAGCAGCTTAGAGGGGACAGCCGGTACGCCCCAGCATTTT. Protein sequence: CASSLEGTAGTPQHF.

The CDR3 nucleotides are TGTGCCAGCACCCGGTCCGGGACAGGGGACGGCTACACCTTC. Translating it yields CASTRSGTGDGYTF. The chain joins TRBV6-5 to TRBJ1-2, with TRBD1 identical over 10 bases. Germline trimming cut 7 bases from V and 8 bases from J; bases unmatched to any gene: 10. The germline V gene encodes CDR1 MNHEY and CDR2 SVGAGI. The CDR3 is made up of 14 amino acids.

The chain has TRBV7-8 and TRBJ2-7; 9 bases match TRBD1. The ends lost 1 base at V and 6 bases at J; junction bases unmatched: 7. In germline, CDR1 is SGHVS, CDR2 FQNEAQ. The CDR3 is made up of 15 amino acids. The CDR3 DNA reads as TGTGCCAGCAGCTTAGGGGGACAGGGTGAGGGCGAGCAGTACTTC. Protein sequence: CASSLGGQGEGEQYF.

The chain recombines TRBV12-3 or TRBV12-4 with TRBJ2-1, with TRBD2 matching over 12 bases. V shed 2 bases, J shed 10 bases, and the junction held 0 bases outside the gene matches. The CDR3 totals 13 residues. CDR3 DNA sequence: TGTGCCAGCAGTTTACTAGCGGGGGGGGAGCAGTTCTTC. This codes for CASSLLAGGEQFF.

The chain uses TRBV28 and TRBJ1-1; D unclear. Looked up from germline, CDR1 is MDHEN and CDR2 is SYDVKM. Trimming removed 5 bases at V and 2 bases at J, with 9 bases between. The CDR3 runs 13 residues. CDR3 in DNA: TGTGCCAGCAGTAACAGAGGCAACACTGAAGCTTTCTTT. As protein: CASSNRGNTEAFF.

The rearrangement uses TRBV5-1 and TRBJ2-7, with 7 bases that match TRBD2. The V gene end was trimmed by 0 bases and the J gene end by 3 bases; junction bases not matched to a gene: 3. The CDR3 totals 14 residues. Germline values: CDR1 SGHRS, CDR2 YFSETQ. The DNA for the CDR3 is TGCGCCAGCAGCTTGGAACTAGCGATCTACGAGCAGTACTTC. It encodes CASSLELAIYEQYF.